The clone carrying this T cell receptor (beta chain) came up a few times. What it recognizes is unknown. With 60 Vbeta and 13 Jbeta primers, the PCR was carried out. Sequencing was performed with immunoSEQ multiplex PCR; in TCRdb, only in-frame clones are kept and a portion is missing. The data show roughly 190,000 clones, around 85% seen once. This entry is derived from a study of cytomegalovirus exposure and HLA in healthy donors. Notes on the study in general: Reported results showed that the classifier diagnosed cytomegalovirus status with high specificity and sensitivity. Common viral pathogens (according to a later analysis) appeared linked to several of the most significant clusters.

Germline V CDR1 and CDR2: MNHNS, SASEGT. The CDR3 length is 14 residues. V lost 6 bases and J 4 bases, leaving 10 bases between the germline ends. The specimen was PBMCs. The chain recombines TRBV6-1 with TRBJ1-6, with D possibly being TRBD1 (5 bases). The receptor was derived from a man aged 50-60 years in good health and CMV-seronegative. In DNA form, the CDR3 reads TGTGCCAGCAGCGCGGGGCCTTATAATTCACCCCTCCACTTT. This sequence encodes CASSAGPYNSPLHF.